The 10 T cell receptor beta chains below all came from one sample that was sequenced in a study of blood T cell repertoires in COVID-19. Some clones are missing from TCRdb's copy, which holds only in-frame ones; the method was immunoSEQ multiplex PCR. The sample has 100,000 to 110,000 clones; roughly 87% are singletons. What was sequenced was peripheral blood. These receptors were obtained from a man aged 25 to 40 in a cohort sampled during active COVID-19.

CDR3 in amino acids: CASIGGSWGNTEAFF. CDR3 bases: TGTGCCAGCATTGGGGGCTCCTGGGGGAACACTGAAGCTTTCTTT. This chain connects TRBV6-5 to TRBJ1-1; D perhaps matches TRBD1 (6 bases). Germline values: CDR1 MNHEY, CDR2 SVGAGI. The CDR3 runs 15 residues. Trimming removed 7 bases at V and 1 base at J, with 16 bases between.

The chain links TRBV4-3 to TRBJ2-5; 7 bases agree with TRBD2. The CDR3 spans 16 residues. Unmatched junction bases numbered 9, after V lost 0 bases and J lost 5 bases. Germline values: CDR1 LGHNA, CDR2 YSLEER. CDR3 protein: CASSQEAASGGETQYF. The CDR3 nucleotides read TGCGCCAGCAGCCAAGAGGCGGCTAGCGGCGGGGAGACCCAGTACTTC.

The chain carries TRBV10-1 and TRBJ2-2; the D gene is possibly TRBD1 (5 bases). The CDR3 covers 14 residues. V shed 10 bases and J shed 5 bases, with 17 bases lying between them. The germline V gene has CDR1 WNHNN and CDR2 SYGVQD (reference sequence). CDR3 nucleotide sequence: TGCGCCACCGCCTACCGCAGGGATACCGGGGAGCTGTTTTTT. Translated, it gives CATAYRRDTGELFF.

The rearrangement links TRBV5-1 to TRBJ2-3; the D gene is possibly TRBD2 (5 bases). There are 16 residues in the CDR3. V shed 0 bases and J shed 3 bases, with 14 bases lying between them. Germline CDR1 and CDR2: SGHRS and YFSETQ. CDR3 in DNA: TGCGCCAGCAGCTTGGGCACTACGGGAAGTACAGATACGCAGTATTTT. Protein product: CASSLGTTGSTDTQYF.

The chain carries TRBV11-2 and TRBJ2-7, with TRBD1 matching over 7 bases. The CDR3 consists of 14 residues. The J segment lost 4 bases and the V segment lost 1 base, leaving 4 bases of the junction unmatched. In germline, CDR1 is SGHAT, CDR2 FQNNGV. The DNA of the CDR3 is TGTGCCAGCAGCTTAGGAGGGGGCATTTACGAGCAGTACTTC. It is translated as CASSLGGGIYEQYF. The entire variable domain, with the rest obtained from reference TRBV11-2 and TRBJ2-7, is as follows: EAGVAQSPRYKIIEKRQSVAFWCNPISGHATLYWYQQILGQGPKLLIQFQNNGVVDDSQLPKDRFSAERLKGVDSTLKIQPAKLEDSAVYLCASSLGGGIYEQYFGPGTRLTVT.

This chain links TRBV3-1 (or the pseudogene TRBV3-2) with TRBJ1-1; 7 bases match TRBD1. The CDR3 spans 14 residues. J gave up 3 bases and V 3 bases, and 4 bases lay outside the gene matches. Germline CDR1 and CDR2: LGHDT and YNNKEL (reference sequence). For the CDR3, the DNA is TGTGCCAGCAGCCAGGAAGGGGGCCACACTGAAGCTTTCTTT. It encodes CASSQEGGHTEAFF.

The V call is TRBV18, the J call TRBJ2-7; D gene unclear. Germline assignment: CDR1 KGHSH and CDR2 LQKENI. The V end lost 2 bases, the J end lost 2 bases, and 10 bases lay between the germline ends. The CDR3 is 14 amino acids. The chain's CDR3 is CASSPSAGPYEQYF. DNA of the CDR3: TGTGCCAGCTCACCATCGGCAGGCCCCTACGAGCAGTACTTC. Full variable domain (remainder filled in from reference TRBV18 and TRBJ2-7): NAGVMQNPRHLVRRRGQEARLRCSPMKGHSHVYWYRQLPEEGLKFMVYLQKENIIDESGMPKERFSAEFPKEGPSILRIQQVVRGDSAAYFCASSPSAGPYEQYFGPGTRLTVT.

This chain connects TRBV2 to TRBJ2-7; no reliable D call. The V gene's germline CDR1 is SNHLY and CDR2 FYNNEI. Trimming took 5 bases from V and 2 from J, leaving 7 bases between them. The CDR3 sequence is 12 residues long. CDR3 in DNA: TGTGCCAGCAGTCAAAACACCTACGAGCAGTACTTC. Translated: CASSQNTYEQYF.

This clone occurred once. This sequence joins TRBV6-5 and TRBJ2-7; 9 bases fit TRBD2. The CDR3 spans 13 residues. From germline, CDR1 is MNHEY and CDR2 SVGAGI. The V segment lost 6 bases and the J segment 6 bases; nucleotides outside the gene matches: 6. The CDR3 sequence: CASSFSGGGEQYF. The CDR3 coding sequence is TGTGCCAGCAGCTTTAGCGGGGGAGGCGAGCAGTACTTC.

The J gene is TRBJ2-3, the V gene TRBV21-1; no DNA check was done on the table's D call, TRBD1. TRBV21-1 is an annotated pseudogene. The CDR3 is 15 residues long. For the CDR3, the DNA is TGTGCCAGCCCCAAGGGGGAGTACTGCACAGATACGCAGTATTTT. Translated, it gives CASPKGEYCTDTQYF.